The clone carrying this T cell receptor (beta chain) was detected a few times. The sample originates from a study of blood T cell repertoires in COVID-19. At the level of the study: Sample material is recorded as cDNA or gDNA derived from T cells, B-cell-depleted T cells, or PBMCs.

This CDR3 spans 15 amino acids. Germline CDR1 SGHVS, CDR2 FNYEAQ. Losses at the gene ends were 3 bases for V and 3 bases for J; bases not matched to a gene: 5. In the study's own analysis: From reference gene primer amplification, estimates of nucleated cell counts were derived. TCRdb keeps only in-frame clones here, not all; method: immunoSEQ multiplex PCR. V, J and clone size are those of that table, while D and trimming were read from the DNA. The sample holds around 51,000 clones, approximately 83% seen once. Sample: peripheral blood. The clonotype was recovered from an elderly woman with acute or convalescent COVID-19. The V gene is TRBV7-6, the J gene TRBJ2-1; 7 bases fit TRBD2. CDR3 in DNA: TGTGCCAGCAGCTTGGAACTAGCGAACTACAATGAGCAGTTCTTC. Its translation is CASSLELANYNEQFF. Full variable domain (outside the CDR3, taken from reference TRBV7-6 and TRBJ2-1): GAGVSQSPRYKVTKRGQDVALRCDPISGHVSLYWYRQALGQGPEFLTYFNYEAQQDKSGLPNDRFSAERPEGSISTLTIQRTEQRDSAMYRCASSLELANYNEQFFGPGTRLTVL.